Listed below are T cell receptor beta chains from one sample, sequenced in a study of cytomegalovirus exposure and HLA in healthy donors. Libraries were prepared by immunoSEQ multiplex PCR; TCRdb keeps only in-frame clonotypes and omits some of them. The table lists fewer than 250,000 clones, approximately 75% of them singletons, with about 5% in the top ten. What was sequenced was PBMCs. The receptors were sampled from a man between 25 and 39 years old in good health and CMV-seropositive. Each CDR3 is given with its conserved first and last residue.

j_call v_call cdr3_aa
TRBJ1-5 TRBV5-1 CASSPGDGNQPQHF
- TRBV28 CASRLGTHYEQYF
TRBJ2-1 TRBV15 CATSRETSGGGQFF
TRBJ2-7 TRBV27 CASSLSSGRRYEQYF
TRBJ2-3 TRBV7-3 CASSLHSGRTDTQYF
TRBJ2-4 TRBV4-1 CASSQGLLAGGAKNIQYF
TRBJ1-4 TRBV7-2 CASSPTGIREKLFF
TRBJ2-7 TRBV4-1 CASSQTQRGSYEQYF
TRBJ2-7 TRBV6-5 CASSQQGREQYF
TRBJ1-1 TRBV7-2 CASSLWAGQGGTEAFF
TRBJ1-5 TRBV7-2 CASSSTGVQPQHF
TRBJ2-3 TRBV6-1 CASSPGPTDTQYF
TRBJ2-6 TRBV4-3 CASSRGPGTGANVLTF
TRBJ2-1 TRBV30 CAWSVKPGQGVSGSYNEQFF
TRBJ2-6 TRBV5-4 CASSLDPGSSGANVLTF
TRBJ2-7 TRBV5-1 CASSTSGTGSNEQYF
TRBJ1-1 TRBV7-2 CASSLRQGATEAFF
- TRBV6-5 CASRRGQGSHEQYF
TRBJ1-4 TRBV5-1 CASSLAGGQNEKLFF
TRBJ2-3 TRBV7-9 CASSTSFSTDTQYF
TRBJ1-5 TRBV5-5 CASNLEVTRQPQHF
TRBJ1-1 TRBV5-1 CASSLAGQRNTEAFF
- TRBV10-3 CAISDPDRGRPYEQYF
TRBJ2-3 TRBV4-3 CASSQEGLVVTDTQYF
TRBJ2-5 TRBV7-2 CASSLGWGPELQYF
TRBJ1-2 TRBV5-1 CASSSGTGAAVGYTF
TRBJ1-1 TRBV19 CASSIIRDRVDTEAFF
TRBJ2-7 TRBV15 CATSRPPGQGSPGQYF
TRBJ1-5 TRBV27 CASSLQGAVQPQHF
TRBJ2-5 TRBV10-3 CAISGWAGGIQETQYF
TRBJ1-2 TRBV6-1 CASRPGGGYTF
- TRBV5-1 CASSSEGQGGETQYF
TRBJ2-2 TRBV5-1 CASSLVRTRLNTGELFF
TRBJ2-5 TRBV19 CASSITAPGAQYF
TRBJ1-4 TRBV7-9 CASTPEVGQGARGKLFF
TRBJ2-3 TRBV13 CASTGSAGDTQYF
TRBJ2-5 TRBV5-1 CASTSGQTQETQYF
TRBJ2-3 TRBV7-9 CASSRGTARTDTQYF
TRBJ2-6 TRBV7-3 CASSPKQLSGANVLTF
TRBJ2-1 TRBV18 CASSANGGEQFF
TRBJ2-2 TRBV7-9 CASSLAQGFGNTGELFF
TRBJ2-7 TRBV27 CASSRAGTLQYEQYF